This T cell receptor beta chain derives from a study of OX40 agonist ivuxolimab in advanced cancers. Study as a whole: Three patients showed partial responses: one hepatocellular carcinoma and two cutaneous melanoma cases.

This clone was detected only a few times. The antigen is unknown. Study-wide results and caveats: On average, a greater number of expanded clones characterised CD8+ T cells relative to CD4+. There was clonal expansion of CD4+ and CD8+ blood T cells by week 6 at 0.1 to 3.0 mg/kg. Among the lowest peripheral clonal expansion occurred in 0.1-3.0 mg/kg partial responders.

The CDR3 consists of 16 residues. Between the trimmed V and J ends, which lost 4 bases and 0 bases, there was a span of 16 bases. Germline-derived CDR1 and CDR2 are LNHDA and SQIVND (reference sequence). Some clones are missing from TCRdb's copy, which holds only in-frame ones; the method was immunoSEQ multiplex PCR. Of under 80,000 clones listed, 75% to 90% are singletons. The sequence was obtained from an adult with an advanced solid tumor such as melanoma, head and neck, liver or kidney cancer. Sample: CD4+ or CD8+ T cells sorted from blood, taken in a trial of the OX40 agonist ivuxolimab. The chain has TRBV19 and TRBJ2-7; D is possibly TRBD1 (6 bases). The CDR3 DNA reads TGTGCCAGTAGTACTGCCCGGGACATTCCCTCCTACGAGCAGTACTTC. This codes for CASSTARDIPSYEQYF.